This T cell receptor (beta chain) was observed in a study of human T cells and chemical hapten exposure. Study results and caveats: Patch test scores rose with PT1 expanded TCR counts, a positive correlation.

TCRdb reprocessed the RACE reads with MiXCR, giving one entry per CDR3 protein. The sample carries roughly 180,000 distinct CDR3 sequences, 20% to 25% recorded once. Time point indicated: patch test 1, 2 weeks after DPC sensitization. This sample's treatment: therapeutic diphenylcyclopropenone sensitization with weekly scalp DPC. Trimming pared 5 bases from V and 6 bases from J, leaving 10 bases between. The CDR3 consists of 13 residues. For this clonotype: The antigen remains undetermined.

The source material was whole blood, sampled in connection with sensitization to the hapten diphenylcyclopropenone (DPC). This sequence was found in a woman between 50 and 59 years old with alopecia areata. Some clones in this sample may be carry-over from other donors' samples. The V call is TRBV12-3 or TRBV12-4, the J call TRBJ2-2; D is undetermined. CDR3 nucleotides: TGTGCCAGCAGTCTCCAGACCCCCGGGGAGCTGTTTTTT. Its translation: CASSLQTPGELFF.